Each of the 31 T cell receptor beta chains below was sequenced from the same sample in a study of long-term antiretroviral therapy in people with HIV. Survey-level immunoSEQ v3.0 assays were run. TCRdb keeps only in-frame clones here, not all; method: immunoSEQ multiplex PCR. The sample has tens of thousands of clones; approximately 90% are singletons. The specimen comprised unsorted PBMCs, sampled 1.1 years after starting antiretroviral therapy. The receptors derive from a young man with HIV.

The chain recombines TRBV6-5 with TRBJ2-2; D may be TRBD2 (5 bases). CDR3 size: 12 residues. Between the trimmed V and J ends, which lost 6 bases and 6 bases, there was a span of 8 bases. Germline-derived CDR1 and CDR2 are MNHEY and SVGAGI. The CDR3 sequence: CASRSLAGELFF. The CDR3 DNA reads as TGTGCCAGCAGATCACTAGCCGGGGAGCTGTTTTTT.

The CDR3: CASSFGQGNTEAFF. In nucleotides, the CDR3 is TGTGCCAGCAGCTTCGGACAGGGCAACACTGAAGCTTTCTTT. J is TRBJ1-1 and V is TRBV7-9; the match to TRBD1 covers 8 bases. Germline loops: CDR1 SEHNR, CDR2 FQNEAQ (reference sequence). This CDR3 contains 14 residues. J lost 2 bases, V lost 3 bases, and 2 bases had no gene match.

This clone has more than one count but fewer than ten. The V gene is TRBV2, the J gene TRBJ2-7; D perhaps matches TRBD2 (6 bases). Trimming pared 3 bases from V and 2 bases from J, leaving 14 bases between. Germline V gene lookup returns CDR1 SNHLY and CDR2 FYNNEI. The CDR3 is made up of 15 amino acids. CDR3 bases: TGTGCCAGCAGTGATCTTGGAGGGACCACCTACGAGCAGTACTTC. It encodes CASSDLGGTTYEQYF.

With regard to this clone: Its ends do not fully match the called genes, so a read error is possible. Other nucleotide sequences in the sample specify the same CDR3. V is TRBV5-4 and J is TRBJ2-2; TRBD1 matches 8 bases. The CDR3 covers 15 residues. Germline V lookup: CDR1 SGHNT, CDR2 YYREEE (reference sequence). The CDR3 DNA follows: TGTGCTAGCAGCCAGGACAGGGATTTTACCGGGGAGCTGTTTTTT. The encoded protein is CASSQDRDFTGELFF.

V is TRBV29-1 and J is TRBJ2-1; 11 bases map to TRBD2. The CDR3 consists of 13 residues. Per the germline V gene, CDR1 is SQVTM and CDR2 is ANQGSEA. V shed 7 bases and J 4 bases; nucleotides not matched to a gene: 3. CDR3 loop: CSGGLAEYNEQFF. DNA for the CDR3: TGCAGCGGGGGACTAGCGGAATACAATGAGCAGTTCTTC.

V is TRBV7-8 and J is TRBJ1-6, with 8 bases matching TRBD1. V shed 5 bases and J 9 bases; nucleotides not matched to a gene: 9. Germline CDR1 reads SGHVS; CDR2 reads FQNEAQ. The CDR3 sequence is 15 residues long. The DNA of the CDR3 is TGTGCCAGCAGCATTAGCAGGGACAGGTCTTCACCCCTCCACTTT. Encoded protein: CASSISRDRSSPLHF.

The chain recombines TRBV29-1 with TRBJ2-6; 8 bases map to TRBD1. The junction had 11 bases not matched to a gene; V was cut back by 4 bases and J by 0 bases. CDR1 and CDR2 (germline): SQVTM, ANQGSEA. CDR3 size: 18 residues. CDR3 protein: CSVGGDRRTISGANVLTF. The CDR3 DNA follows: TGCAGCGTTGGAGGGGACAGGCGCACTATCTCTGGGGCCAACGTCCTGACTTTC.

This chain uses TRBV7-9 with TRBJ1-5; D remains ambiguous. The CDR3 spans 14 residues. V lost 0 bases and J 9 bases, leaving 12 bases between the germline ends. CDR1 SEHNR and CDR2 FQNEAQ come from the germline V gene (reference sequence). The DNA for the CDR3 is TGTGCCAGCAGCTTAGCTCCCGGACGCGGGCCCCAGCATTTT. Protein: CASSLAPGRGPQHF.

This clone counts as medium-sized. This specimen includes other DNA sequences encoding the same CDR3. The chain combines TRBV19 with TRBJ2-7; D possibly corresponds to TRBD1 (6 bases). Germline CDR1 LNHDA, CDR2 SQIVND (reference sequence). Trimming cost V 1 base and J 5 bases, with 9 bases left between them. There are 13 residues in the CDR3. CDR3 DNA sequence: TGTGCCAGTAGTATAGCCTCAGGGGACGAGCAGTACTTC. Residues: CASSIASGDEQYF. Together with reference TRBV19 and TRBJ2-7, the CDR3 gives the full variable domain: DGGITQSPKYLFRKEGQNVTLSCEQNLNHDAMYWYRQDPGQGLRLIYYSQIVNDFQKGDIAEGYSVSREKKESFPLTVTSAQKNPTAFYLCASSIASGDEQYFGPGTRLTVT.

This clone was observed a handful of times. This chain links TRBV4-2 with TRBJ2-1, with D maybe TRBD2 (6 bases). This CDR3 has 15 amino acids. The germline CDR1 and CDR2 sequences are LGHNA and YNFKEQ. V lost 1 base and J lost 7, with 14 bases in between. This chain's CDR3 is CASSQGEKGLNEQFF. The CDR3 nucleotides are TGTGCCAGCAGCCAAGGGGAGAAGGGACTTAATGAGCAGTTCTTC.

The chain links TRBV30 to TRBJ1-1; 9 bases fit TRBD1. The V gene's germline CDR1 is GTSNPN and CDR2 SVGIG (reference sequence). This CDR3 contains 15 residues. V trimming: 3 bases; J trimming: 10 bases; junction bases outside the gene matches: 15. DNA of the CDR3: TGTGCCTGGAGCGAATACGACTCCGGGACAGGGAGAGCTTTCTTT. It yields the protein CAWSEYDSGTGRAFF.

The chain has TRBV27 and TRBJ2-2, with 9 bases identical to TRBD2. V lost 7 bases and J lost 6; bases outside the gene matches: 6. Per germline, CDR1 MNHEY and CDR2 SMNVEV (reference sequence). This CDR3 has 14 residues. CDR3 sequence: CASTGGRASGELFF. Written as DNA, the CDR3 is TGTGCCAGCACTGGCGGGAGGGCCTCCGGGGAGCTGTTTTTT.

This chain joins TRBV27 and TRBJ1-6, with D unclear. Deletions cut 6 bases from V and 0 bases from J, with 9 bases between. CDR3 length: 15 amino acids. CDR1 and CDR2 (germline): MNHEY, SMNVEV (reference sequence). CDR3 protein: CASSFTYSYNSPLHF. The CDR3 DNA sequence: TGTGCCAGCAGCTTTACTTACTCCTATAATTCACCCCTCCACTTT.

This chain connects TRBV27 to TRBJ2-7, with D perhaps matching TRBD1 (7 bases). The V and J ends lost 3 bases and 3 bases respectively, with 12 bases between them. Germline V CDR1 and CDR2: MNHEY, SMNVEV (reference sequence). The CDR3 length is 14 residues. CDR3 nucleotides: TGTGCCAGCAGTTTTGGAGGGGGCTACTACGAGCAGTACTTC. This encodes CASSFGGGYYEQYF.

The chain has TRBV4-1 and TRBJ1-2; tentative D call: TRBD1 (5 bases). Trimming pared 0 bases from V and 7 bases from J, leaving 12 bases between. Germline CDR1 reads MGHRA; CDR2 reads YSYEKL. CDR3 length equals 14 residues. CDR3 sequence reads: CASSQDSQGPGYTF. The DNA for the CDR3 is TGCGCCAGCAGCCAAGATTCGCAGGGCCCTGGCTACACCTTC.

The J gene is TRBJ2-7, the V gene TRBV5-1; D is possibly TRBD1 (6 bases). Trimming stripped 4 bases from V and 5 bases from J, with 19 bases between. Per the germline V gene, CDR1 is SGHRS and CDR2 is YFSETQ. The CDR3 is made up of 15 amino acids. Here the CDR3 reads CASSPVQGIKDEQYF. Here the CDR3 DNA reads TGCGCCAGCAGCCCCGTGCAGGGGATTAAAGACGAGCAGTACTTC. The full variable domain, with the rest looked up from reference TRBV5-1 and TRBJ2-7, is KAGVTQTPRYLIKTRGQQVTLSCSPISGHRSVSWYQQTPGQGLQFLFEYFSETQRNKGNFPGRFSGRQFSNSRSEMNVSTLELGDSALYLCASSPVQGIKDEQYFGPGTRLTVT.

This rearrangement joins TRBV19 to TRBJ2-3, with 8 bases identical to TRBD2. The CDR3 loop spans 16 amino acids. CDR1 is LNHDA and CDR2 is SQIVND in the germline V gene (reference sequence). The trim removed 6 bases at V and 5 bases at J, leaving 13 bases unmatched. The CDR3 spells CASRAPQRGFGDTQYF. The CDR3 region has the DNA TGTGCCAGTAGGGCCCCACAGCGGGGGTTTGGAGATACGCAGTATTTT.

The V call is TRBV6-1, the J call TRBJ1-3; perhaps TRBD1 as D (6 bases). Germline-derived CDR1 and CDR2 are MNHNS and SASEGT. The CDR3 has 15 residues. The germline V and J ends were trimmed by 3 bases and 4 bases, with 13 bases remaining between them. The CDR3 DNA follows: TGTGCCAGCAGTGATTCCCCGGACAGCGGAAACACCATATATTTT. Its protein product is CASSDSPDSGNTIYF.

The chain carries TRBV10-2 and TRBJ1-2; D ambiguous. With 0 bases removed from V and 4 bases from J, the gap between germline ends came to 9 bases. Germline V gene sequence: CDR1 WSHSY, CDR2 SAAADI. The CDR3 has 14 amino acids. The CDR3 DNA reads TGCGCCAGCAGTGAGTCTTGGGCCGCCTATGGCTACACCTTC. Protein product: CASSESWAAYGYTF.

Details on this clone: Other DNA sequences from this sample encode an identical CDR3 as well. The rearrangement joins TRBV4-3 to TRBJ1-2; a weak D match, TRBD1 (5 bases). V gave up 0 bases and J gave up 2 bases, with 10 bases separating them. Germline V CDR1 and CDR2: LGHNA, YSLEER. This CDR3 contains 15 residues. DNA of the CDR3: TGCGCCAGCAGCCAAGACCTTACAGGAAACTATGGCTACACCTTC. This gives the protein CASSQDLTGNYGYTF.

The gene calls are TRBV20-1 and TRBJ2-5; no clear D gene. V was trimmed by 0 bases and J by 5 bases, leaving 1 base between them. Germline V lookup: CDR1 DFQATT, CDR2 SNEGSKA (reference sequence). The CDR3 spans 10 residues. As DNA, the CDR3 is TGCAGTGCTAGAGACGAGACCCAGTACTTC. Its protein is CSARDETQYF.

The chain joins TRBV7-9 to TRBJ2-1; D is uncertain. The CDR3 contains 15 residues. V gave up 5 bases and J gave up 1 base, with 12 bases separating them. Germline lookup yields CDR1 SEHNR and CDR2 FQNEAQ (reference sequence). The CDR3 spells CASSPNIGSYNEQFF. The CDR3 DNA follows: TGTGCCAGCAGCCCGAACATCGGTTCCTACAATGAGCAGTTCTTC.

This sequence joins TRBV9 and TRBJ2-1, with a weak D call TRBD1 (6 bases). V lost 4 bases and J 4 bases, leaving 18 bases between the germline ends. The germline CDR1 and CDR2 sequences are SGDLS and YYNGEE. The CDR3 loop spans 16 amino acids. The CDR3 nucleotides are TGTGCCAGCAGCCTATTTACAGGGATCCTATACAATGAGCAGTTCTTC. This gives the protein CASSLFTGILYNEQFF.

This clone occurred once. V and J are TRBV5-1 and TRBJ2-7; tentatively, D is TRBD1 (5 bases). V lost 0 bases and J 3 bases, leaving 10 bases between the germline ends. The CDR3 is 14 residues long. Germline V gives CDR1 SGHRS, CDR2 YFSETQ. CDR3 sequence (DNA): TGCGCCAGCAGCTTGGAACAGGTATACTACGAGCAGTACTTC. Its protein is CASSLEQVYYEQYF.

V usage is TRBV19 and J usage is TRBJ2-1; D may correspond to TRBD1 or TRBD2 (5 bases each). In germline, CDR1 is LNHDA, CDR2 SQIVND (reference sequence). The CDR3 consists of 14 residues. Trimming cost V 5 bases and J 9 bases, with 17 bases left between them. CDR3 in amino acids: CASSLRVFGGEQFF. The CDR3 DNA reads TGTGCCAGTAGTCTCAGGGTTTTTGGGGGTGAGCAGTTCTTC.

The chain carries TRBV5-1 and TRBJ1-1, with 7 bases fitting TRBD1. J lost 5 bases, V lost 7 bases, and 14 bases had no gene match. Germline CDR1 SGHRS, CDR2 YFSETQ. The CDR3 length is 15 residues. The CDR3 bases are TGCGCCAGCGGGATGACAGGGACAATTGGGACTGAAGCTTTCTTT. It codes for CASGMTGTIGTEAFF.

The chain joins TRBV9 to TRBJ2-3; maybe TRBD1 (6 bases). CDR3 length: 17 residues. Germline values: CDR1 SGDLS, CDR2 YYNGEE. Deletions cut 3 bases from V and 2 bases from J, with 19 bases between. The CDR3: CASSARRQAWATDTQYF. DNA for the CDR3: TGTGCCAGCAGCGCGAGAAGACAGGCTTGGGCCACAGATACGCAGTATTTT.

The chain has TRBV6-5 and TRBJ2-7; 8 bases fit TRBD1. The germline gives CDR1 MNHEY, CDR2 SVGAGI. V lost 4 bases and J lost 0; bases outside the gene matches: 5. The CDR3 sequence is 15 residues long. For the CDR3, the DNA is TGTGCCAGCAGTTTAGGACAGGGCAGCTCCTACGAGCAGTACTTC. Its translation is CASSLGQGSSYEQYF.

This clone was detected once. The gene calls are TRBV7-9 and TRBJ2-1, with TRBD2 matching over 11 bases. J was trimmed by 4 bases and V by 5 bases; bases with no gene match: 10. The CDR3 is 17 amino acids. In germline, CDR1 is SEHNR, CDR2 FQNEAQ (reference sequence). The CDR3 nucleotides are TGTGCCAGCAGCCGGTTAGCGGGAGGGCCATCATACAATGAGCAGTTCTTC. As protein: CASSRLAGGPSYNEQFF.

The CDR3 loop is CASPAAEVIGYTF. In DNA, the CDR3 is TGTGCCAGCCCGGCGGCGGAGGTTATAGGCTACACCTTC. The chain employs TRBV12-1 and TRBJ1-2. TRBV12-1 is noted as a pseudogene. CDR3 length equals 13 residues.

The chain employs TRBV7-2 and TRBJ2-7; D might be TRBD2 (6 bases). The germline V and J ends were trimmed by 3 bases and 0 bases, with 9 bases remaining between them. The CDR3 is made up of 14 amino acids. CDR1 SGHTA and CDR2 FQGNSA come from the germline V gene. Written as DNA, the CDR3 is TGTGCCAGCAGCTTGGAGGGACTCTCCTACGAGCAGTACTTC. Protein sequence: CASSLEGLSYEQYF.